These 5 T cell receptor beta chains were sequenced from one sample in a study of Graves' ophthalmopathy and Graves' hyperthyroidism. Amplifying from RNA transcripts, the study obtained TCR beta CDR3 regions. An opening RT-PCR round employed HTBI primers and preceded a second-round multiplex PCR. TCRdb recomputed calls from the multiplex PCR reads with MiXCR, one row per CDR3 protein. Of roughly 600,000 distinct CDR3 sequences in the sample, roughly 39% were seen once. The sequenced sample consisted of peripheral blood or thyroid tissue (not recorded which). These receptors were collected from an adult man with Graves' hyperthyroidism.

Many counts were recorded for this clonotype. The V call is TRBV7-9, the J call TRBJ1-6; D remains unclear. Germline V gene sequence: CDR1 SEHNR, CDR2 FQNEAQ (reference sequence). The V end was cut by 4 bases, the J end by 5 bases, with 15 bases between. The CDR3 spans 16 residues. The CDR3 spells CASSSRPQTDNSPLHF. The CDR3 nucleotides are TGTGCCAGCAGCTCGCGGCCGCAGACTGATAATTCACCCCTCCACTTT.

The sample holds many counts of this clonotype. The rearrangement links TRBV5-6 to TRBJ2-7; TRBD1 matches at 9 bases. This CDR3 region has 14 residues. The V segment lost 4 bases and the J segment 4 bases; nucleotides outside the gene matches: 6. Germline V gene data show CDR1 as SGHDT and CDR2 as YYEEEE. The CDR3 region has the DNA TGTGCCAGCAGCCACCCCGGGACAGGGTACGAGCAGTACTTC. It is translated as CASSHPGTGYEQYF.

This clonotype was seen many times. At one of its ends the junction is not consistent with the germline gene, which may arise from a read error. The CDR3 region is CASSSSTGELFF. Written as DNA, the CDR3 is TGTGCCAGCAGCTCCAGTACCGGGGAGCTGTTTTTT. The rearrangement links TRBV5-1 to TRBJ2-2, with D unresolved. CDR1 is SGHRS and CDR2 is YFSETQ in the germline V gene. The CDR3 consists of 12 residues.

The table lists this clonotype with many counts. The chain has TRBV2 and TRBJ1-1; no clear D. The CDR3 is 11 amino acids. The V end was cut by 6 bases, the J end by 1 base, with 3 bases between. Per germline, CDR1 SNHLY and CDR2 FYNNEI. CDR3 in amino acids: CASRSNTEAFF. In DNA, the CDR3 is TGTGCCAGCAGATCGAACACTGAAGCTTTCTTT.

This clonotype was found many times. The chain is built from TRBV7-2 and TRBJ1-1; TRBD1 agrees at 7 bases. CDR3 length: 14 amino acids. The ends lost 5 bases at V and 4 bases at J; junction bases unmatched: 7. Germline-derived CDR1 and CDR2 are SGHTA and FQGNSA. The chain's CDR3 is CASSLQTGITEAFF. CDR3 in DNA: TGTGCCAGCAGCCTACAGACAGGGATCACTGAAGCTTTCTTT.